Shown below are 17 T cell receptor beta chains from a single sample sequenced in a study of T cell responses to AZD1222 COVID-19 vaccine. Sequencing used immunoSEQ multiplex PCR; TCRdb keeps in-frame clones, though not all of them. Of just under 150,000 clones listed, roughly 87% are singletons. Source: peripheral blood, taken 28 days after the second dose of the MenACWY control vaccine. Every receptor here comes from an adult who received the MenACWY meningococcal vaccine as a control.

CDR3 protein: CASRESTGGGYTF. The CDR3 DNA sequence: TGTGCCAGCAGAGAATCGACAGGGGGCGGCTACACCTTC. The chain recombines TRBV9 with TRBJ1-2, with 10 bases aligning to TRBD1. This CDR3 has 13 amino acids. Per germline, CDR1 SGDLS and CDR2 YYNGEE. J gave up 8 bases and V 5 bases, and 6 bases lay outside the gene matches.

In its sample, this clone was seen a few times. The CDR3 is CASSLRSLETQYF. CDR3 bases: TGCGCCAGCAGTCTAAGGTCTTTGGAGACCCAGTACTTC. This chain uses TRBV5-1 with TRBJ2-5, with D uncertain. V lost 5 bases and J lost 5, with 13 bases in between. The CDR3 sequence is 13 residues long. Germline CDR1 and CDR2: SGHRS and YFSETQ. The variable domain in full, with the rest retrieved from reference TRBV5-1 and TRBJ2-5, is KAGVTQTPRYLIKTRGQQVTLSCSPISGHRSVSWYQQTPGQGLQFLFEYFSETQRNKGNFPGRFSGRQFSNSRSEMNVSTLELGDSALYLCASSLRSLETQYFGPGTRLLVL.

This chain joins TRBV30 and TRBJ1-2; a weak D match, TRBD1 (5 bases). The V end lost 8 bases, the J end lost 8 bases, and 15 bases lay between the germline ends. The CDR3 sequence is 11 residues long. Per the germline V gene, CDR1 is GTSNPN and CDR2 is SVGIG (reference sequence). The CDR3 coding sequence is TGTGCCGGTACGATCAGGGCGGGCTACACCTTC. It is translated as CAGTIRAGYTF. The full variable domain, completed using reference TRBV30 and TRBJ1-2, is SQTIHQWPATLVQPVGSPLSLECTVEGTSNPNLYWYRQAAGRGLQLLFYSVGIGQISSEVPQNLSASRPQDRQFILSSKKLLLSDSGFYLCAGTIRAGYTFGSGTRLTVV.

The chain links TRBV9 to TRBJ2-1, with D possibly TRBD2 on 5 matching bases. CDR3 length: 16 residues. The V end lost 4 bases, the J end lost 0 bases, and 14 bases lay between the germline ends. Looked up from germline, CDR1 is SGDLS and CDR2 is YYNGEE. The CDR3 loop reads CASSPQADLSYNEQFF. CDR3 bases: TGTGCCAGCAGCCCGCAAGCGGACCTCTCCTACAATGAGCAGTTCTTC.

The chain uses TRBV6-4 and TRBJ1-1; D ambiguous. Per germline, CDR1 MRHNA and CDR2 SNTAGT. Trimming removed 0 bases from V and 6 bases from J, with 14 bases in between. The CDR3 is 15 residues long. In DNA form, the CDR3 reads TGTGCCAGCAGTGACTCAAGACACAGAAGGGCTGAAGCTTTCTTT. This translates into CASSDSRHRRAEAFF.

The chain couples TRBV12-5 to TRBJ1-2, with 12 positions matching TRBD1. CDR1 is LGHNT and CDR2 is FRNRAP in the germline V gene. The V and J ends lost 4 bases and 7 bases, in that order; junction bases with no gene match: 4. The CDR3 runs 14 residues. The chain's CDR3 is CASGSGTGGFGYTF. CDR3 coding DNA: TGTGCTAGTGGTTCCGGGACAGGGGGCTTTGGCTACACCTTC.

V and J are TRBV4-2 and TRBJ1-1; TRBD1 is a possible D gene (5 bases). The V end lost 3 bases, the J end lost 1 base, and 12 bases lay between the germline ends. CDR1 is LGHNA and CDR2 is YNFKEQ in the germline V gene. This CDR3 has 15 amino acids. CDR3 in amino acids: CASSHAWGENTEAFF. The CDR3 bases are TGTGCCAGCAGCCACGCTTGGGGGGAGAACACTGAAGCTTTCTTT.

The table lists this clone with a count of one. The rearrangement joins TRBV15 to TRBJ2-1, with 9 bases identical to TRBD2. The CDR3 runs to 15 residues. Germline CDR1 LNHNV, CDR2 YYDKDF (reference sequence). V shed 3 bases, J shed 2 bases, and the junction held 2 bases outside the gene matches. In DNA form, the CDR3 reads TGTGCCACCAGCAGGCTAGCGGGGACCTACAATGAGCAGTTCTTC. Its protein is CATSRLAGTYNEQFF. Full variable domain (outside the CDR3, taken from reference TRBV15 and TRBJ2-1): DAMVIQNPRYQVTQFGKPVTLSCSQTLNHNVMYWYQQKSSQAPKLLFHYYDKDFNNEADTPDNFQSRRPNTSFCFLDIRSPGLGDTAMYLCATSRLAGTYNEQFFGPGTRLTVL.

This chain uses TRBV7-2 with TRBJ1-2; D gene unclear. Germline CDR1 reads SGHTA; CDR2 reads FQGNSA. The ends were cut back, 5 bases at V and 4 bases at J, with 14 bases in the middle. CDR3 length: 14 amino acids. The CDR3 nucleotides read TGTGCCAGCAGCCCCATAGGGCTTCTCTATGGCTACACCTTC. It yields the protein CASSPIGLLYGYTF.

This chain connects TRBV21-1 to TRBJ1-5. TRBV21-1 is described as a pseudogene. CDR3 size: 15 residues. CDR3 sequence (DNA): TGTGCCAGCAGCTTGGCTCAGGGACGTTACCAGCCCCAGCATTTT. It codes for CASSLAQGRYQPQHF.

V is TRBV18 and J is TRBJ2-1; TRBD1 agrees at 9 bases. The CDR3 contains 16 residues. V lost 3 bases and J lost 1; bases outside the gene matches: 4. CDR1 KGHSH and CDR2 LQKENI come from the germline V gene. The CDR3: CASSPYGTGSYNEQFF. The CDR3 DNA sequence: TGTGCCAGCTCACCCTACGGGACAGGGTCCTACAATGAGCAGTTCTTC.

This clone is a singleton in its sample. The rearrangement uses TRBV30 and TRBJ1-1; D unresolved. The V gene lost 4 bases and the J gene lost 7 bases, with 10 bases spanning the gap. Germline V gives CDR1 GTSNPN, CDR2 SVGIG (reference sequence). This CDR3 has 11 residues. This chain's CDR3 is CAWTNKGEAFF. The CDR3 coding sequence is TGTGCCTGGACCAACAAGGGTGAAGCTTTCTTT.

The chain carries TRBV2 and TRBJ1-2; a weak D match, TRBD1 (6 bases). The ends were cut back, 3 bases at V and 5 bases at J, with 13 bases in the middle. Per the germline V gene, CDR1 is SNHLY and CDR2 is FYNNEI. The CDR3 is 14 residues long. The CDR3 spells CASSDGTGWYGYTF. CDR3 bases: TGTGCCAGCAGTGACGGCACAGGGTGGTATGGCTACACCTTC.

The chain recombines TRBV7-9 with TRBJ2-1; maybe TRBD2 (5 bases). Trimming took off 8 bases at V and 6 bases at J, with 14 bases between the two ends. Per the germline V gene, CDR1 is SEHNR and CDR2 is FQNEAQ (reference sequence). CDR3 size: 13 residues. The DNA for the CDR3 is TGTGCCAGCCGCATACAACTAGGCAATGAGCAGTTCTTC. It is translated as CASRIQLGNEQFF.

The V gene is TRBV10-3, the J gene TRBJ2-2, with 8 bases fitting TRBD1. Trimming at V came to 11 bases and at J to 3 bases, leaving 5 bases not matched to a gene. CDR3 length: 13 residues. Germline values: CDR1 ENHRY, CDR2 SYGVKD. The CDR3 DNA sequence: TGTGCCTTTGCGACAGGGGACACCGGGGAGCTGTTTTTT. This sequence encodes CAFATGDTGELFF.

The V gene is TRBV19, the J gene TRBJ1-5, with 8 bases matching TRBD1. The CDR3 spans 14 residues. The ends lost 5 bases at V and 0 bases at J; junction bases unmatched: 0. CDR1 and CDR2 from the germline V gene are LNHDA and SQIVND (reference sequence). The CDR3 region has the DNA TGTGCCAGTAGTGGACAGGGTAGCAATCAGCCCCAGCATTTT. It codes for CASSGQGSNQPQHF.

The chain carries TRBV29-1 and TRBJ1-2; D is perhaps TRBD1 (6 bases). Germline assignment: CDR1 SQVTM and CDR2 ANQGSEA. This CDR3 spans 15 amino acids. V dropped 2 bases and J dropped 4 bases, with 17 bases sitting between them. The CDR3 region has the DNA TGCAGCGTTGAAATTAGGGCAGGGGCGTCCTATGGCTACACCTTC. Translating it yields CSVEIRAGASYGYTF.